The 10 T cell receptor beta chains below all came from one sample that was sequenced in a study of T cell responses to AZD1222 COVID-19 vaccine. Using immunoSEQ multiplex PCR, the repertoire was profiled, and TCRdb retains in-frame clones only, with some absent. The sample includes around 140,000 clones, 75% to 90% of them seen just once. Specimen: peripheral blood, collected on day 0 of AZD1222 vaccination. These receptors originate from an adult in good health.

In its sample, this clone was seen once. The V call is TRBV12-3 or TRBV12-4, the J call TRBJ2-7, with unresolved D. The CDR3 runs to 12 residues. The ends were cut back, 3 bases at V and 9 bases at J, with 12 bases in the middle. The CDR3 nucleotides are TGTGCCAGCAGTTTTGGTCTAGTGGGGCAGTACTTC. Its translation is CASSFGLVGQYF.

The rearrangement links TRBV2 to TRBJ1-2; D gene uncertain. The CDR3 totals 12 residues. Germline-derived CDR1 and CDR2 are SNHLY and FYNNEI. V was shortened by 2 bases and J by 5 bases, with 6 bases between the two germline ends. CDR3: CASSESGYGYTF. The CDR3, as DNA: TGTGCCAGCAGTGAATCCGGATATGGCTACACCTTC.

In nucleotides, the CDR3 is TGTGCCAGCAAGGTTACGAACACTGAAGCTTTCTTT. Its translation is CASKVTNTEAFF. The V gene is TRBV6-6, the J gene TRBJ1-1; D gene uncertain. Germline V gene data show CDR1 as MNHNY and CDR2 as SVGAGI (reference sequence). The V gene lost 7 bases and the J gene lost 1 base, with 7 bases spanning the gap. The CDR3 is made up of 12 amino acids.

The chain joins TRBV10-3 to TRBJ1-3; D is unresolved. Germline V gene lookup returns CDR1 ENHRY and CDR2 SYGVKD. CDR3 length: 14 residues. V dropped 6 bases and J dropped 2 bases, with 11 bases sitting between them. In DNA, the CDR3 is TGTGCCATCAGAGCCGCCGGGGCTGGAAACACCATATATTTT. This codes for CAIRAAGAGNTIYF.

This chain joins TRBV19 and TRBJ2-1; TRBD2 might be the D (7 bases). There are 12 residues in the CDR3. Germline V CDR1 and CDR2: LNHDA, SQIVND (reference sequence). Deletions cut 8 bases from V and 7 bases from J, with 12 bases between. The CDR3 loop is CASEGGLNEQFF. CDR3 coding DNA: TGTGCCAGTGAGGGGGGGCTTAATGAGCAGTTCTTC.

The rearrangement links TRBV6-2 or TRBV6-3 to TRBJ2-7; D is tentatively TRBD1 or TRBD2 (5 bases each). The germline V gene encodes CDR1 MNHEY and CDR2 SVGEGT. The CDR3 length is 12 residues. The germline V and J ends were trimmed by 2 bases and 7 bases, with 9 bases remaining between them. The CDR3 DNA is TGTGCCAGCAGTTACGGGGGTGGGGAGCAGTACTTC. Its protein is CASSYGGGEQYF.

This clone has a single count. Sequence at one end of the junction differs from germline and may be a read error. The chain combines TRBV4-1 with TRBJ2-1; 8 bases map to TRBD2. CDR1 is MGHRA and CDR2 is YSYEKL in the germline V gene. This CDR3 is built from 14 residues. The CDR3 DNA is TGCGCCCGCAGTCGGGGGGGCCGGTTCAATGAGCAGTTCTTC. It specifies CARSRGGRFNEQFF.

The CDR3, as DNA: TGTGCCACCAGCCTTCGTCCTGGGGGCGGTGAAAAACTGTTTTTT. Amino acid sequence: CATSLRPGGGEKLFF. The V call is TRBV15, the J call TRBJ1-4; D possibly corresponds to TRBD1 (6 bases). There are 15 residues in the CDR3. The V gene lost 5 bases and the J gene lost 7 bases, with 17 bases spanning the gap. Germline V gene data show CDR1 as LNHNV and CDR2 as YYDKDF (reference sequence).

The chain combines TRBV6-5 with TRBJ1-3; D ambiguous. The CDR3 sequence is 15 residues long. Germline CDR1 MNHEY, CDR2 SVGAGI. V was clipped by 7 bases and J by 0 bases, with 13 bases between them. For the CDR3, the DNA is TGTGCCAGCAAGGAGCGCGACCGCTCTGGAAACACCATATATTTT. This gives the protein CASKERDRSGNTIYF.

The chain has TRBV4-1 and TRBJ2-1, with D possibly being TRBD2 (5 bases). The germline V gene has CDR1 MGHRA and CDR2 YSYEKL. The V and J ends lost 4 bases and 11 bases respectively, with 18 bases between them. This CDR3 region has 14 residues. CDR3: CASSLYAHGEKQFF. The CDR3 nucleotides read TGCGCCAGCAGCCTCTACGCCCACGGGGAGAAGCAGTTCTTC.